This T cell receptor (beta chain) was obtained from a study of cytomegalovirus exposure and HLA in healthy donors. The PCR made use of 60 Vbeta and 13 Jbeta primers. Produced via immunoSEQ multiplex PCR; TCRdb's table is partial and in-frame only. The sample lists tens of thousands of clones; roughly 79% were seen once. On this clone: Its target is not known.

The V end lost 1 base, the J end lost 0 bases, and 13 bases lay between the germline ends. This CDR3 has 17 amino acids. The germline gives CDR1 GTSNPN, CDR2 SVGIG (reference sequence). The study's findings and limits: Across donors, most TCRs were seen rarely, yet some public ones were widespread.

The sequenced material came from PBMCs. This TCR derives from a woman in her thirties or forties in good health and CMV-seropositive. V usage is TRBV30 and J usage is TRBJ2-6, with D possibly TRBD2 on 5 matching bases. The CDR3 loop reads CAWSARGTSSGANVLTF. Here the CDR3 DNA reads TGTGCCTGGAGTGCCCGGGGAACCAGCTCTGGGGCCAACGTCCTGACTTTC.